The entry below gives a single TCR beta chain sequence along with its context. What it binds is unknown. The data are from a study of beta chain features in type 1 diabetes. Every isolated RNA sample was fully reverse transcribed, so sequencing captured expressed TCRB transcripts. Data came from immunoSEQ multiplex PCR; TCRdb stores just in-frame clones and leaves some out. The sample holds 600,000 to 750,000 clones, 9.5% to 15% seen once. Whole-study results and caveats: Researchers report that Type 1 diabetes patients had moderately but significantly shorter TCRB CDR3s across all four CD4+ subsets. PCR might show a preference for shorter templates, equally across patients and controls. For TCRB rearrangement, an influence of HLA type remained unresolved here. Relative to healthy donors, patients appeared to have naive, central memory and Treg TCRB repertoires that were more similar.

Germline CDR1 and CDR2: SQVTM and ANQGSEA. V gave up 7 bases and J gave up 2 bases; unmatched junction bases: 7. This CDR3 has 15 residues. The TCR comes from a man aged 25-45 years with type 1 diabetes. V and J are TRBV29-1 and TRBJ2-4, with 11 bases that match TRBD1. The sequenced material came from naive CD4+ T cells from blood. The CDR3 loop is CSALGQGASKNIQYF. The CDR3 DNA is TGCAGCGCCCTCGGACAGGGGGCATCCAAAAACATTCAGTACTTC.